Included here is one T cell receptor (beta chain) sequence, with context. What it recognizes is unknown. This record comes from a study of cytomegalovirus exposure and HLA in healthy donors. Overall study context: Earlier, approximately 110 million unique TCR beta sequences were recovered from roughly 180 million T cells by an analysis.

Losses at the gene ends were 4 bases for V and 1 base for J; bases not matched to a gene: 8. Germline-derived CDR1 and CDR2 are SGHDT and YYEEEE. The CDR3 extends over 16 amino acids. 13 Jbeta primers and 60 Vbeta primers were used for the PCR. Some clones are missing from TCRdb's copy, which holds only in-frame ones; the method was immunoSEQ multiplex PCR. The sample includes 55,000 to 80,000 clones, 75% seen only once; the top ten take around 25%. Overall study findings and caveats: Association of some 18,000 TCR beta sequences with HLA alleles was found at 0.05 false discovery rate in a later analysis. A few chains linked to CMV were shown in vitro to be specific for CMV antigens.

Regarding donors, all were healthy bone marrow donors. Sequencing was done on a sample of PBMCs. The rearrangement joins TRBV5-6 to TRBJ2-1; 7 nucleotides match TRBD1. This TCR was sampled from a woman in her thirties or forties in good health and CMV-seropositive. The CDR3 nucleotides are TGTGCCAGCAGCGTCGAACAGGGGTTTTCCTACAATGAGCAGTTCTTC. Encoded protein: CASSVEQGFSYNEQFF.